This T cell receptor (beta chain) was sequenced during a study of blood T cell repertoires in COVID-19. For the study at large: The samples span acute and convalescent COVID-19 from the United States, Italy and Spain. PBMCs, B-cell-depleted T cells, or T cells provided the cDNA or gDNA that made up the material.

This CDR3 is 16 amino acids long. Germline CDR1 is LNHNV and CDR2 is YYDKDF (reference sequence). With 3 bases removed from V and 1 base from J, the gap between germline ends came to 15 bases. Clones were read by immunoSEQ multiplex PCR, and TCRdb kept only the in-frame ones, dropping some. The table lists 200,000 to 250,000 clones, over 60% of them singletons. This chain joins TRBV15 and TRBJ1-1; the D gene is possibly TRBD1 (6 bases). The sequence was collected from a woman in her seventies with acute or convalescent COVID-19. Sequences were obtained from peripheral blood. Written as DNA, the CDR3 is TGTGCCACCAGCAGGGATACAGGGATCCGGAACACTGAAGCTTTCTTT. This gives the protein CATSRDTGIRNTEAFF. Full variable domain (remainder filled in from reference TRBV15 and TRBJ1-1): DAMVIQNPRYQVTQFGKPVTLSCSQTLNHNVMYWYQQKSSQAPKLLFHYYDKDFNNEADTPDNFQSRRPNTSFCFLDIRSPGLGDTAMYLCATSRDTGIRNTEAFFGQGTRLTVV.